This T cell receptor (beta chain) was documented in a study of blood T cell repertoires in COVID-19. V dropped 7 bases and J dropped 2 bases, with 13 bases sitting between them. The germline V gene encodes CDR1 SGHAT and CDR2 FQNNGV. The CDR3 covers 14 residues. One Seattle source followed patients from active infection through their disease course. Per the study methods: Amplified reference gene primers provided the basis for estimating nucleated cell counts. Profiling relied on immunoSEQ multiplex PCR, and the TCRdb table lists in-frame clones only, not all of them. The V and J calls and clone size were taken over from that table, and D and trimming were inferred from the DNA. The top ten clones hold approximately 3.9% of a sample with around 120,000 clones, roughly 90% of them seen once.

Sequencing used peripheral blood. The TCR originated in a woman aged 55-69 years with COVID-19, enrolled during active disease. The J gene is TRBJ2-3, the V gene TRBV11-2; possible D gene TRBD2, 6 bases. CDR3 region: CASTRGRITDTQYF. The CDR3, as DNA: TGTGCCAGCACTCGGGGGAGGATCACAGATACGCAGTATTTT.